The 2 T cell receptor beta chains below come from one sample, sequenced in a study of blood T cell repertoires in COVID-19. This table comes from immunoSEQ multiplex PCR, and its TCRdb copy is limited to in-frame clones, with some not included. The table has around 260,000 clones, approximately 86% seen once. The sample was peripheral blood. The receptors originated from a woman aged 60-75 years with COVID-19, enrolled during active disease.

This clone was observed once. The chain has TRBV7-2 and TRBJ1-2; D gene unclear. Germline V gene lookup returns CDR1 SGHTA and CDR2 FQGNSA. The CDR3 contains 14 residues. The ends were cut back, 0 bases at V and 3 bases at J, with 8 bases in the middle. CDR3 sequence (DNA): TGTGCCAGCAGCTTAGCGCAGGCTCACTATGGCTACACCTTC. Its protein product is CASSLAQAHYGYTF.

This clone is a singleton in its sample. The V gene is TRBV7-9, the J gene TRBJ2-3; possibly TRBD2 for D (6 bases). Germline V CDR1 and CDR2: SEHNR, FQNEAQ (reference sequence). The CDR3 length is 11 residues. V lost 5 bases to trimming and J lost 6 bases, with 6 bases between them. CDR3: CASSRGDTQYF. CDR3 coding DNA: TGTGCCAGCAGCCGGGGGGATACGCAGTATTTT.